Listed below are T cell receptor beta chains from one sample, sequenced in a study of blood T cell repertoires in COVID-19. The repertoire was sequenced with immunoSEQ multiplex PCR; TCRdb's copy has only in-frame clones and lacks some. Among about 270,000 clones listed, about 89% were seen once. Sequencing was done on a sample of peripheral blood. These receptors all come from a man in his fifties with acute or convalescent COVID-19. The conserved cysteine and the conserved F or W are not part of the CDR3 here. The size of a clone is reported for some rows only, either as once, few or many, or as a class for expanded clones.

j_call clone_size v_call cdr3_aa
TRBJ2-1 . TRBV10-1 ASSQGGGAGNEQF
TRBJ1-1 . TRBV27 ASSTHRGDTEAF
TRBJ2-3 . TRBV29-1 SLMIAGGYSDTQY
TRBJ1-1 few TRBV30 AWSRTDEAF
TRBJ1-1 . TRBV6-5 ASSYSAGGLNTEAF
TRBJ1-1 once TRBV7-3 ASSPGTGNEAF
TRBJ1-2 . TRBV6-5 ASSPRVHYGYT
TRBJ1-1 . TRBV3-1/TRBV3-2 ASSPSPDTWVRNTEAF
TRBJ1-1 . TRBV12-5 ASGLTGGHTEAF
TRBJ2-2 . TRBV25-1 ASSDSVTGNTGELF
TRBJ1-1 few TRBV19 ASSMRPNTEAF
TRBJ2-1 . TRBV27 ASSPDSSSYNEQF
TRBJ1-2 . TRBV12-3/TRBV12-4 ASSHRVHGYT
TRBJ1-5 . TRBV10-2 ASTTGNQPQH
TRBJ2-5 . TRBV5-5 ASVPGAIGQGGETQY
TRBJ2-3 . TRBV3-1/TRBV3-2 ASSQLAGGLDTQY
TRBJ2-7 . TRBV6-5 ASTGQGDLEQY
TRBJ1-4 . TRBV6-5 ASSPGQLVNEKLF
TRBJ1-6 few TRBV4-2 ASTRDRGESPLH
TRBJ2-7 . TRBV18 ASSPAGGSEQY
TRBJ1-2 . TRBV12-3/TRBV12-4 ASSPTGGYGYT
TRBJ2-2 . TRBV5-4 ASSPAGTSGGQGGELF
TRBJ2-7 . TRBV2 ASSSGLAGGPYEQY
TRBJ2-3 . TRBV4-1 ASSRDYPSTDTQY
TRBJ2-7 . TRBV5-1 ASSQQTGYEQY
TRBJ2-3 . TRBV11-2 ASSLDRVASDTQY
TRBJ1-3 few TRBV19 ASSILSLQHSGNTIY
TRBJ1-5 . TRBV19 ASSIVNGYQPQH